These 8 T cell receptor beta chains were all obtained from the same sample, sequenced in a study of blood T cell repertoires in COVID-19. The assay was immunoSEQ multiplex PCR, and TCRdb's table has in-frame clones only and misses some. The data hold over 250,000 clones, with over 85% observed a single time. Sequenced material: PBMCs or T cells enriched from blood (not recorded which). The source is a woman between 55 and 75 years old who had recovered from COVID-19.

The chain carries TRBV7-9 and TRBJ2-1; D is uncertain. This CDR3 comprises 11 residues. V shed 5 bases and J shed 4 bases, with 3 bases lying between them. Per the germline V gene, CDR1 is SEHNR and CDR2 is FQNEAQ (reference sequence). The CDR3 DNA follows: TGTGCCAGCAGCCCTTACAATGAGCAGTTCTTC. Translating gives CASSPYNEQFF.

The CDR3 nucleotides are TGTGCCTGGAGTGTAGCCGGGAATCAGCCCCAGCATTTT. As protein: CAWSVAGNQPQHF. V usage is TRBV30 and J usage is TRBJ1-5; D gene ambiguous. Germline-derived CDR1 and CDR2 are GTSNPN and SVGIG (reference sequence). V dropped 0 bases and J dropped 4 bases, with 7 bases sitting between them. The CDR3 runs 13 residues.

The chain couples TRBV5-1 to TRBJ2-1, with 11 bases fitting TRBD2. The V gene end was trimmed by 4 bases and the J gene end by 7 bases; junction bases not matched to a gene: 10. This CDR3 has 16 residues. CDR1 SGHRS and CDR2 YFSETQ come from the germline V gene. CDR3 protein: CASSPILAGVLNEQFF. The CDR3 DNA follows: TGCGCCAGCAGCCCAATACTAGCGGGAGTGTTAAATGAGCAGTTCTTC.

The chain has TRBV11-3 and TRBJ1-6; possibly TRBD1 for D (6 bases). Germline V CDR1 and CDR2: SGHNT, YENEEA. CDR3 size: 15 residues. Trimming removed 5 bases from V and 7 bases from J, with 15 bases in between. The CDR3 sequence: CASSPGGAGNSPLHF. CDR3 bases: TGTGCCAGCAGCCCGGGGGGGGCGGGAAATTCACCCCTCCACTTT. The whole variable domain, filled in from reference TRBV11-3 and TRBJ1-6, reads EAGVVQSPRYKIIEKKQPVAFWCNPISGHNTLYWYLQNLGQGPELLIRYENEEAVDDSQLPKDRFSAERLKGVDSTLKIQPAELGDSAVYLCASSPGGAGNSPLHFGNGTRLTVT.

The chain combines TRBV11-3 with TRBJ2-1; no clear D gene. Germline CDR1 and CDR2: SGHNT and YENEEA. The V and J ends lost 1 base and 2 bases respectively, with 3 bases between them. This CDR3 contains 13 residues. CDR3 sequence (DNA): TGTGCCAGCAGCTTAGCTACCTACAATGAGCAGTTCTTC. It encodes CASSLATYNEQFF.

V and J are TRBV7-6 and TRBJ2-5; D gene ambiguous. CDR3 length equals 12 residues. Trimming took off 5 bases at V and 7 bases at J, with 11 bases between the two ends. Germline-derived CDR1 and CDR2 are SGHVS and FNYEAQ. Here the CDR3 reads CASSPNLGTQYF. The CDR3 bases are TGTGCCAGCAGCCCCAATCTAGGGACCCAGTACTTC.

This chain uses TRBV18 with TRBJ2-1, with 11 bases identical to TRBD1. V was clipped by 6 bases and J by 5 bases; unmatched bases: 6. The CDR3 extends over 15 amino acids. Germline lookup yields CDR1 KGHSH and CDR2 LQKENI. CDR3 protein: CASSRTGGSNNEQFF. The CDR3 region has the DNA TGTGCCAGCTCGCGGACAGGGGGCTCTAACAATGAGCAGTTCTTC.

The chain uses TRBV11-3 and TRBJ2-7; 7 positions agree with TRBD2. Germline V gene lookup returns CDR1 SGHNT and CDR2 YENEEA. V shed 5 bases and J 1 base; nucleotides not matched to a gene: 8. This CDR3 region has 15 residues. The CDR3 reads CASSPRASGSYEQYF. In nucleotides, the CDR3 is TGTGCCAGCAGCCCGAGGGCTAGCGGTTCCTACGAGCAGTACTTC.